This T cell receptor (beta chain) was captured in a study of shared clonotypes between healthy human individuals. Whole-study results and caveats: Genetic and exposure-history diversity was limited by the small donor number.

Selected positively for CCR7 and CD45RO-negative, naive CD8 cells excluded terminally differentiated effector memory CD45RA+ cells. Note on this clone: The antigen is undetermined.

Per the germline V gene, CDR1 is MNHNS and CDR2 is SASEGT. The V and J ends lost 3 bases and 1 base, in that order; junction bases with no gene match: 7. This CDR3 region has 16 residues. Produced via immunoSEQ multiplex PCR; TCRdb's table is partial and in-frame only. The sample shows about 2.2 million clones, roughly 93% of them seen only once. The material sequenced was naive CD8+ T cells from PBMCs. The rearrangement links TRBV6-1 to TRBJ2-7, with 9 bases aligning to TRBD2. The clonotype comes from a man between 18 and 35 years old in good health. Some clones in this sample may be carry-over from other donors' samples. Here the CDR3 reads CASSDGRLAGSYEQYF. The CDR3 nucleotides are TGTGCCAGCAGTGACGGCAGGCTAGCGGGATCCTACGAGCAGTACTTC.